The rows below give T cell receptor beta chains drawn from one sample of a study of T cell repertoires in cytomegalovirus infection. From the reads, TCRdb called clonotypes with MiXCR, one entry per CDR3 protein. The sample has 160,000 or so distinct CDR3 sequences; about 20% are singletons. Which antigens these TCRs recognize remains unknown. The sample was CD8+ T cells from cultured PBMCs, taken from culture after CMV antigen stimulation. These receptors originate from a human donor in good health (CMV status not recorded). Some clones in this sample may be carry-over from other donors' samples. Each CDR3 is given with its conserved first and last residue. The D gene is left open where the match is weak. Not all rows give a size; the values are once, few, many and, for expanded clones, a class.

v_call: TRBV28; d_call: .; j_call: TRBJ1-1; clone_size: few; cdr3_nt: TGTGCCAGCAGCCCCCTGCTCGAGAACACTGAAGCTTTCTTT; cdr3_aa: CASSPLLENTEAFF
v_call: TRBV5-6; d_call: .; j_call: TRBJ2-1; clone_size: few; cdr3_nt: TGTGCCAGCAGCTTGGGGACTGGTGTTGAGCAGTTCTTC; cdr3_aa: CASSLGTGVEQFF
v_call: TRBV12-3/TRBV12-4; d_call: .; j_call: TRBJ2-7; clone_size: .; cdr3_nt: TGTGCCAGCAGCATCCTCGACAGGTTCGGTGACGAGCAGTACTTC; cdr3_aa: CASSILDRFGDEQYF
v_call: TRBV11-1; d_call: .; j_call: TRBJ2-7; clone_size: .; cdr3_nt: TGTGCCAGCAGCTCAAAAACCTACGAGCAGTACTTC; cdr3_aa: CASSSKTYEQYF
v_call: TRBV27; d_call: .; j_call: TRBJ2-7; clone_size: few; cdr3_nt: TGTGCCAGCAGTTTAAAGGCGCAGGTAGGAGAGCAGTACTTC; cdr3_aa: CASSLKAQVGEQYF
v_call: TRBV12-3/TRBV12-4; d_call: TRBD1; j_call: TRBJ2-1; clone_size: .; cdr3_nt: TGTGCCAGCAGTTTGGGGCAGGGGGATAATGAGCAGTTCTTC; cdr3_aa: CASSLGQGDNEQFF
v_call: TRBV7-8; d_call: .; j_call: TRBJ2-3; clone_size: .; cdr3_nt: TGTGCCAGCAGCTTAGAGGCCTACACAGATACGCAGTATTTT; cdr3_aa: CASSLEAYTDTQYF
v_call: TRBV28; d_call: TRBD1; j_call: TRBJ2-1; clone_size: few; cdr3_nt: TGTGCCAGCAGAAAAGGGACAGGCCTATCCTACAATGAGCAGTTCTTC; cdr3_aa: CASRKGTGLSYNEQFF
v_call: TRBV12-3/TRBV12-4; d_call: .; j_call: TRBJ2-3; clone_size: .; cdr3_nt: TGTGCCAGCAGACCGGACAGCACAGATACGCAGTATTTT; cdr3_aa: CASRPDSTDTQYF
v_call: TRBV9; d_call: TRBD2; j_call: TRBJ2-1; clone_size: .; cdr3_nt: TGTGCCAGCAGCTCTAGCGGGGGGCCCTTCAATGAGCAGTTCTTC; cdr3_aa: CASSSSGGPFNEQFF
v_call: TRBV6-1; d_call: .; j_call: TRBJ2-5; clone_size: .; cdr3_nt: TGTGCCAGCATCCCTCGGGGGACTCCAGGGGGAGAGACCCAGTACTTC; cdr3_aa: CASIPRGTPGGETQYF
v_call: TRBV10-2; d_call: .; j_call: TRBJ2-1; clone_size: few; cdr3_nt: TGCGCCAGCAGTGATCAAGGGTTTAGTACAACCTACAATGAGCAGTTCTTC; cdr3_aa: CASSDQGFSTTYNEQFF
v_call: TRBV6-2/TRBV6-3; d_call: .; j_call: TRBJ1-2; clone_size: .; cdr3_nt: TGTGCCAGCAGTTACTCGACGGTCAACTATGGCTACACCTTC; cdr3_aa: CASSYSTVNYGYTF
v_call: TRBV7-9; d_call: TRBD2; j_call: TRBJ2-7; clone_size: .; cdr3_nt: TGTGCCAGCAGCCTAGCCGGGGGGGCCATGAACGAGCAGTACTTC; cdr3_aa: CASSLAGGAMNEQYF
v_call: TRBV12-3/TRBV12-4; d_call: .; j_call: TRBJ1-4; clone_size: few; cdr3_nt: TGTGCCAGCAGCCTCAGGGGATGGCGAGAAAAACTGTTTTTT; cdr3_aa: CASSLRGWREKLFF
v_call: TRBV4-3; d_call: .; j_call: TRBJ2-4; clone_size: few; cdr3_nt: TGCGCCAGCAGCTCCTCGTGGCAGCTCAAAAACATTCAGTACTTC; cdr3_aa: CASSSSWQLKNIQYF
v_call: TRBV4-3; d_call: .; j_call: TRBJ1-6; clone_size: .; cdr3_nt: TGCGCCAGCAGCCAAGTCGGCGGTCCTAGCTCCTATAATTCACCCCTCCACTTT; cdr3_aa: CASSQVGGPSSYNSPLHF
v_call: TRBV7-2; d_call: .; j_call: TRBJ1-3; clone_size: .; cdr3_nt: TGTGCCAGCGGAATACAGAATCACTCTGGAAACACCATATATTTT; cdr3_aa: CASGIQNHSGNTIYF
v_call: TRBV27; d_call: .; j_call: TRBJ2-5; clone_size: .; cdr3_nt: TGTGCCAGCACCTCCTTGGGAACCGAGACCCAGTACTTC; cdr3_aa: CASTSLGTETQYF
v_call: TRBV2; d_call: .; j_call: TRBJ2-5; clone_size: .; cdr3_nt: TGTGCCAGCAGTGAGTGGTACCAAGAGACCCAGTACTTC; cdr3_aa: CASSEWYQETQYF
v_call: TRBV9; d_call: .; j_call: TRBJ1-2; clone_size: few; cdr3_nt: TGTGCCAGCAGCGTCCGGGAGAACTATGGCTACACCTTC; cdr3_aa: CASSVRENYGYTF
v_call: TRBV4-1; d_call: TRBD2; j_call: TRBJ2-5; clone_size: few; cdr3_nt: TGCGCCAGCAGCCACCCGACTAGCGGGGCCCAAGAGACCCAGTACTTC; cdr3_aa: CASSHPTSGAQETQYF
v_call: TRBV7-2; d_call: TRBD2; j_call: TRBJ2-3; clone_size: few; cdr3_nt: TGTGCCAGCAGCTTTCCAAGAAGCGGGGGTAGCACAGATACGCAGTATTTT; cdr3_aa: CASSFPRSGGSTDTQYF
v_call: TRBV6-5; d_call: TRBD1; j_call: TRBJ2-1; clone_size: few; cdr3_nt: TGTGCCAGCAGTTACTCAAGGACAGGGTCGATTGAGCAGTTCTTC; cdr3_aa: CASSYSRTGSIEQFF
v_call: TRBV7-9; d_call: .; j_call: TRBJ2-5; clone_size: few; cdr3_nt: TGTGCCAGCAGCCCCCGGATAGCCGAGGCGGAGACCCAGTACTTC; cdr3_aa: CASSPRIAEAETQYF
v_call: TRBV4-3; d_call: TRBD1; j_call: TRBJ2-7; clone_size: .; cdr3_nt: TGCGCCAGCAGCCAGTCCGACAGGGGGGGATACGAGCAGTACTTC; cdr3_aa: CASSQSDRGGYEQYF
v_call: TRBV6-5; d_call: .; j_call: TRBJ1-6; clone_size: few; cdr3_nt: TGTGCCAGCAGAGACCAGTGGGGGATTAGCTCCTATAATTCACCCCTCCACTTT; cdr3_aa: CASRDQWGISSYNSPLHF
v_call: TRBV7-9; d_call: TRBD1; j_call: TRBJ2-3; clone_size: .; cdr3_nt: TGTGCCAGCAGCTCCGGACAGGAAAGCACAGATACGCAGTATTTT; cdr3_aa: CASSSGQESTDTQYF
v_call: TRBV7-2; d_call: .; j_call: TRBJ1-2; clone_size: .; cdr3_nt: TGTGCCAGCAGCTGGAGCGGGGGGTCAGATGGCTACACCTTC; cdr3_aa: CASSWSGGSDGYTF
v_call: TRBV6-1; d_call: .; j_call: TRBJ2-1; clone_size: many; cdr3_nt: TGTGCCAGCAGAGGACAGTACAATGAGCAGTTCTTC; cdr3_aa: CASRGQYNEQFF
v_call: TRBV6-6; d_call: .; j_call: TRBJ1-5; clone_size: few; cdr3_nt: TGTGCCAGCAGCGAACAGGGAAATCAGCCCCAGCATTTT; cdr3_aa: CASSEQGNQPQHF
v_call: TRBV13; d_call: TRBD1; j_call: TRBJ1-5; clone_size: .; cdr3_nt: TGTGCCAGCAGCTTCGGGGGACAGGGGGGCAATCAGCCCCAGCATTTT; cdr3_aa: CASSFGGQGGNQPQHF
v_call: TRBV27; d_call: .; j_call: TRBJ1-5; clone_size: .; cdr3_nt: TGTGCCAGCAGTGGACCAGGGGCAGAGCAGCCCCAGCATTTT; cdr3_aa: CASSGPGAEQPQHF
v_call: TRBV7-6; d_call: .; j_call: TRBJ2-7; clone_size: .; cdr3_nt: TGTGCCAGCAGCTCTGAATACCAAGAGCCGGGACGGGGGACCTCCTACGAGCAGTACTTC; cdr3_aa: CASSSEYQEPGRGTSYEQYF
v_call: TRBV6-5; d_call: .; j_call: TRBJ1-5; clone_size: few; cdr3_nt: TGTGCCAGCAGTTACTCCCCCAATCAGCCCCAGCATTTT; cdr3_aa: CASSYSPNQPQHF
v_call: TRBV29-1; d_call: .; j_call: TRBJ2-2; clone_size: few; cdr3_nt: TGCAGCGTCCTCGCGGAGAACACCGGGGAGCTGTTTTTT; cdr3_aa: CSVLAENTGELFF
v_call: TRBV7-2; d_call: .; j_call: TRBJ1-5; clone_size: few; cdr3_nt: TGTGCCAGCAGCTTATCTAACCCCAATCAGCCCCAGCATTTT; cdr3_aa: CASSLSNPNQPQHF
v_call: TRBV6-5; d_call: .; j_call: TRBJ2-3; clone_size: .; cdr3_nt: TGTGCCAGCAAGGCGATGGGGTTTACAGATACGCAGTATTTT; cdr3_aa: CASKAMGFTDTQYF
v_call: TRBV7-9; d_call: .; j_call: TRBJ2-6; clone_size: .; cdr3_nt: TGTGCCAGCAGCGGAACGGGACGGACGAGCTCTGGGGCCAACGTCCTGACTTTC; cdr3_aa: CASSGTGRTSSGANVLTF
v_call: TRBV7-2; d_call: TRBD1; j_call: TRBJ1-1; clone_size: .; cdr3_nt: TGTGCCAGCAGCCAAGACGACAGGGCCCGAACTGAAGCTTTCTTT; cdr3_aa: CASSQDDRARTEAFF
v_call: TRBV7-4; d_call: TRBD1; j_call: TRBJ2-7; clone_size: .; cdr3_nt: TGTGCCAGCAGCTCAAGACAGGGCTACTCATCCTACGAGCAGTACTTC; cdr3_aa: CASSSRQGYSSYEQYF
v_call: TRBV7-2; d_call: .; j_call: TRBJ1-5; clone_size: .; cdr3_nt: TGTGCCAGCAGCCCCTACCGGACAGAAGTTCTCCCGCCCCAGCATTTT; cdr3_aa: CASSPYRTEVLPPQHF
v_call: TRBV12-3/TRBV12-4; d_call: .; j_call: TRBJ1-1; clone_size: few; cdr3_nt: TGTGCCAGCAGGGGGGTCGCGATCGCTGAAGCTTTCTTT; cdr3_aa: CASRGVAIAEAFF
v_call: TRBV7-9; d_call: .; j_call: TRBJ1-2; clone_size: .; cdr3_nt: TGTGCCAGCAGCCCCGGGTACTATGGCGACACCTTC; cdr3_aa: CASSPGYYGDTF
v_call: TRBV6-2/TRBV6-3; d_call: .; j_call: TRBJ1-2; clone_size: .; cdr3_nt: TGTGCCAGCAGCTCGGAGGCCTATGGCTACACCTTC; cdr3_aa: CASSSEAYGYTF
v_call: TRBV2; d_call: .; j_call: TRBJ2-7; clone_size: few; cdr3_nt: TGTGCCAGCAAAGGCAACTCCTACGAGCAGTACTTC; cdr3_aa: CASKGNSYEQYF
v_call: TRBV7-6; d_call: .; j_call: TRBJ2-5; clone_size: few; cdr3_nt: TGTGCCAGCAGCTCAACTAGCATGGAGACCCAGTACTTC; cdr3_aa: CASSSTSMETQYF
v_call: TRBV11-2; d_call: TRBD1; j_call: TRBJ1-2; clone_size: .; cdr3_nt: TGTGCCAGCAGCTTCGAACCCCGGGGACAGGCCGATGGCTACACCTTC; cdr3_aa: CASSFEPRGQADGYTF
v_call: TRBV9; d_call: .; j_call: TRBJ2-1; clone_size: few; cdr3_nt: TGTGCCAGCAGCGTAGTGGGTATCGCCTACAATGAGCAGTTCTTC; cdr3_aa: CASSVVGIAYNEQFF
v_call: TRBV19; d_call: .; j_call: TRBJ2-1; clone_size: few; cdr3_nt: TGTGCCAGTAGTATTGTGGCTAGCATTTACAATGAGCAGTTCTTC; cdr3_aa: CASSIVASIYNEQFF
v_call: TRBV7-2; d_call: .; j_call: TRBJ2-3; clone_size: .; cdr3_nt: TGTGCCAGCAGCTTAGCGGGGGGGCCTCAAGATACGCAGTATTTT; cdr3_aa: CASSLAGGPQDTQYF
v_call: TRBV4-3; d_call: .; j_call: TRBJ1-4; clone_size: .; cdr3_nt: TGCGCCAGCAGCCAAGATGGGGGAATGGGGTATGAAAAACTGTTTTTT; cdr3_aa: CASSQDGGMGYEKLFF
v_call: TRBV7-6; d_call: TRBD1; j_call: TRBJ2-7; clone_size: .; cdr3_nt: TGTGCCAGCAGCCCAACCGGGACAGGGGGCGAAGGCTACGAGCAGTACTTC; cdr3_aa: CASSPTGTGGEGYEQYF
v_call: TRBV7-2; d_call: TRBD2; j_call: TRBJ2-1; clone_size: few; cdr3_nt: TGTGCCAGCAGCCCGGGGGGGAATTACAATGAGCAGTTCTTC; cdr3_aa: CASSPGGNYNEQFF
v_call: TRBV7-8; d_call: TRBD1; j_call: TRBJ2-7; clone_size: .; cdr3_nt: TGTGCCAGCAGCTTGGAGGACAGGCCCTACGAGCAGTACTTC; cdr3_aa: CASSLEDRPYEQYF
v_call: TRBV12-3/TRBV12-4; d_call: TRBD1; j_call: TRBJ2-1; clone_size: few; cdr3_nt: TGTGCCAGCAGCCAGCATTGGGACAGGGAATCCTACAATGAGCAGTTCTTC; cdr3_aa: CASSQHWDRESYNEQFF
v_call: TRBV7-8; d_call: .; j_call: TRBJ1-1; clone_size: .; cdr3_nt: TGTGCCAGCATTGGAGGACAGCAAGCTTTCTTT; cdr3_aa: CASIGGQQAFF
v_call: TRBV7-3; d_call: .; j_call: TRBJ2-4; clone_size: .; cdr3_nt: TGTGCCAGCAGCTTAGGGGGGTACACAGCCAAAAACATTCAGTACTTC; cdr3_aa: CASSLGGYTAKNIQYF
v_call: TRBV7-6; d_call: TRBD1; j_call: TRBJ2-1; clone_size: once; cdr3_nt: TGTGCCAGCAGCCCTGGGGCGACAGGGGAACCCTCCTACAATGAGCAGTTCTTC; cdr3_aa: CASSPGATGEPSYNEQFF
v_call: TRBV27; d_call: .; j_call: TRBJ1-1; clone_size: few; cdr3_nt: TGTGCCAGCAGTTTATACGAGGGCCACACTGAAGCTTTCTTT; cdr3_aa: CASSLYEGHTEAFF